The TCR beta chain described here comes from a study of control samples from healthy donors and cancer patients. The germline gives CDR1 LNHDA, CDR2 SQIVND (reference sequence). Trimming left V 7 bases short and J 8 bases short, with 15 bases between. The CDR3 sequence is 13 residues long. TCRdb keeps only in-frame clones here, not all; method: immunoSEQ multiplex PCR. The sample lists roughly 400,000 clones, more than 80% occurring once. The chain employs TRBV19 and TRBJ2-1, with D tentatively TRBD2 (5 bases). The clonotype comes from a man aged 40-50 years with head and neck cancer. Material: PBMCs. The CDR3 bases are TGTGCCAGTACTGACCTCCCCGGGGATGAGCAGTTCTTC. Its protein product is CASTDLPGDEQFF.